These T cell receptor beta chains were read from a single sample in a study of blood T cell repertoires in COVID-19. Profiling relied on immunoSEQ multiplex PCR, and the TCRdb table lists in-frame clones only, not all of them. The table includes some 200,000 clones, roughly four fifths detected once. Sequencing was performed on PBMCs or T cells enriched from blood (not recorded which). The receptors derive from a man aged 35-49 years who had recovered from COVID-19. CDR3s include the opening cysteine and the closing phenylalanine or tryptophan. D genes are given only for firm matches. Not every row has a clone size; where given, it reads once, few, many or a size class.

>NA|14|TRBD1|TRBV27|TRBJ2-7
CASSTRDSSYEQYF
TGTGCCAGCAGTACCCGGGACAGCTCCTACGAGCAGTACTTC
>NA|16|TRBD1|TRBV3-1/TRBV3-2|TRBJ1-2
CASSPSPGTGAYGYTF
TGTGCCAGCAGCCCCAGTCCCGGGACAGGCGCCTATGGCTACACCTTC
>NA|16|TRBD2|TRBV6-4|TRBJ2-3
CASSDPSGLATDTQYF
TGTGCCAGCAGTGACCCCTCGGGACTAGCCACAGATACGCAGTATTTT
>NA|15|NA|TRBV5-6|TRBJ1-2
CASSFDSEAIYGYTF
TGTGCCAGCAGCTTCGACTCAGAGGCGATTTATGGCTACACCTTC
>few|15|TRBD1|TRBV6-5|TRBJ2-7
CASSYGTGGFYEQYF
TGTGCCAGCAGTTACGGGACAGGGGGTTTCTACGAGCAGTACTTC
>NA|14|NA|TRBV2|TRBJ1-1
CASSVQGPNTEAFF
TGTGCCAGCAGTGTTCAGGGCCCGAACACTGAAGCTTTCTTT
>few|17|NA|TRBV5-1|TRBJ1-4
CASSLRPAGGSNEKLFF
TGCGCCAGCAGCTTGAGGCCTGCAGGTGGATCTAATGAAAAACTGTTTTTT
>NA|14|TRBD1|TRBV10-3|TRBJ2-2
CATRGDSETGELFF
TGTGCCACCAGAGGGGACAGCGAAACCGGGGAGCTGTTTTTT
>NA|13|NA|TRBV27|TRBJ1-2
CASRSNLAHGYTF
TGTGCCAGCAGGTCAAATCTAGCACATGGCTACACCTTC
>many|13|TRBD1|TRBV30|TRBJ2-4
CAWSLQGALRVNF
TGTGCCTGGAGTTTACAGGGGGCGCTGAGAGTTAACTTC
>NA|15|NA|TRBV4-1|TRBJ1-2
CASSQGAGLNYGYTF
TGCGCCAGCAGCCAAGGGGCAGGGCTAAACTATGGCTACACCTTC
>NA|17|NA|TRBV6-1|TRBJ1-1
CASSEAQHLLTLTEAFF
TGTGCCAGCAGTGAAGCGCAACACCTTTTAACCCTCACTGAAGCTTTCTTT
>NA|15|TRBD1|TRBV7-3|TRBJ2-1
CASSFTPGQGYEQFF
TGTGCCAGCAGCTTTACCCCTGGACAGGGCTATGAGCAGTTCTTC
>NA|13|NA|TRBV9|TRBJ2-3
CASSSLLTDTQYF
TGTGCCAGCAGCTCACTCCTCACAGATACGCAGTATTTT